The rows below give T cell receptor beta chains drawn from one sample of a study of vaccination effects on CD4 cells after COVID-19. These receptors have no identified antigens. Clones were sequenced by immunoSEQ multiplex PCR, and TCRdb holds only the in-frame ones, with some missing. The sample includes tens of thousands of clones, approximately 82% of them seen just once. The material sequenced was CD4+ T cells from PBMCs cultured without peptide, taken after COVID-19 vaccination. The source of these receptors is a human donor who had a prior SARS-CoV-2 infection. CDR3s include the opening cysteine and the closing phenylalanine or tryptophan. A D gene is named only where the DNA matches it firmly. For some rows the clone size is stated as once, few or many, or as a class when expanded; others skip it.

NA | 14 | TRBD1 | TRBJ2-1 | TRBV6-5 | CASIKIPGTVEQFF | TGTGCCAGCATTAAAATACCCGGGACAGTAGAGCAGTTCTTC
once | 14 | NA | TRBJ2-5 | TRBV13 | CASSPRYASETQYF | TGTGCCAGCAGCCCCCGCTATGCGTCAGAGACCCAGTACTTC
NA | 15 | NA | TRBJ2-2 | TRBV18 | CASSPGQTNTGELFF | TGTGCCAGCTCACCGGGGCAGACGAACACCGGGGAGCTGTTTTTT
once | 13 | NA | TRBJ2-5 | TRBV4-2 | CASSRDNQETQYF | TGTGCCAGCAGCCGGGACAATCAAGAGACCCAGTACTTC
NA | 16 | TRBD1 | TRBJ1-1 | TRBV7-9 | CASSLGRDRGLGEAFF | TGTGCCAGCAGCTTAGGAAGGGACAGGGGGCTTGGTGAAGCTTTCTTT
NA | 13 | NA | TRBJ2-5 | TRBV13 | CASSPLDRETQYF | TGTGCCAGCAGCCCACTCGACAGAGAGACCCAGTACTTC
NA | 17 | NA | TRBJ1-1 | TRBV4-2 | CASSKSGGGGMNTEAFF | TGTGCCAGCAGCAAAAGTGGTGGGGGGGGGATGAACACTGAAGCTTTCTTT
NA | 17 | TRBD2 | TRBJ2-7 | TRBV3-1/TRBV3-2 | CASSQVLGLADSYEQYF | TGTGCCAGCAGCCAAGTCCTTGGACTAGCGGATTCCTACGAGCAGTACTTC
NA | 13 | TRBD1 | TRBJ2-7 | TRBV28 | CASSPGGTYEQYF | TGTGCCAGCAGCCCAGGGGGTACCTACGAGCAGTACTTC
NA | 14 | TRBD2 | TRBJ2-3 | TRBV24-1 | CATSESGGSDTQYF | TGTGCCACCAGTGAGAGCGGGGGATCAGATACGCAGTATTTT
NA | 15 | NA | TRBJ2-5 | TRBV29-1 | CSVVRGPGVHETQYF | TGCAGCGTTGTTCGGGGACCAGGGGTCCATGAGACCCAGTACTTC
NA | 17 | NA | TRBJ2-7 | TRBV5-5 | CASSTPRDIFTAYEQYF | TGTGCCAGCAGCACCCCGAGAGACATCTTCACGGCCTACGAGCAGTACTTC
NA | 14 | NA | TRBJ2-7 | TRBV2 | CASSVSQSSYEQYF | TGTGCCAGCAGTGTAAGCCAGAGCTCCTACGAGCAGTACTTC
NA | 12 | NA | TRBJ2-7 | TRBV2 | CASSEERDEQYF | TGTGCCAGCAGTGAGGAAAGGGACGAGCAGTACTTC
NA | 17 | TRBD2 | TRBJ2-1 | TRBV4-3 | CASSQDGSGRARNEQFF | TGCGCCAGCAGCCAAGACGGCAGCGGGAGGGCGAGGAATGAGCAGTTCTTC
NA | 14 | NA | TRBJ1-2 | TRBV7-9 | CASSFSDSLNGYTF | TGTGCCAGCAGCTTTTCGGACTCTTTAAATGGCTACACCTTC
NA | 13 | NA | TRBJ1-6 | TRBV4-3 | CASSQEPETVVHF | TGCGCCAGCAGCCAAGAACCCGAGACTGTAGTCCACTTT
NA | 13 | NA | TRBJ2-5 | TRBV7-8 | CASSVRSQETQYF | TGTGCCAGCAGCGTCAGGTCCCAAGAGACCCAGTACTTC
NA | 14 | TRBD1 | TRBJ1-2 | TRBV19 | CASSITGGNYGYTF | TGTGCCAGTAGTATAACAGGGGGCAACTATGGCTACACCTTC
NA | 12 | NA | TRBJ1-4 | TRBV18 | CASSPGREKLFF | TGTGCCAGCTCACCAGGGCGTGAAAAACTGTTTTTT
once | 17 | TRBD2 | TRBJ2-1 | TRBV19 | CASSIQGVAGPFNEQFF | TGTGCCAGTAGTATCCAAGGGGTAGCGGGCCCTTTTAATGAGCAGTTCTTC
NA | 18 | TRBD1 | TRBJ2-7 | TRBV11-3 | CASSLGGMWTGGTYEQYF | TGTGCCAGCAGCTTAGGTGGAATGTGGACAGGGGGCACCTACGAGCAGTACTTC
NA | 15 | TRBD2 | TRBJ2-7 | TRBV28 | CASSLRTSGKYEQYF | TGTGCCAGCAGTTTAAGGACTAGCGGGAAATACGAGCAGTACTTC
NA | 12 | NA | TRBJ1-6 | TRBV7-5 | CARSFPGSPLHF | TGTGCCAGAAGCTTTCCAGGTTCACCCCTCCACTTT
NA | 16 | TRBD2 | TRBJ2-1 | TRBV4-3 | CASSQDRLAGNNEQFF | TGCGCCAGCAGCCAAGATAGACTAGCGGGGAACAATGAGCAGTTCTTC
few | 14 | NA | TRBJ1-3 | TRBV13 | CASSLRHRADTIYF | TGTGCCAGCAGCTTAAGGCACAGGGCTGACACCATATATTTT
NA | 15 | TRBD1 | TRBJ2-7 | TRBV5-4 | CASSFPWQGVYEQYF | TGTGCCAGCAGCTTCCCATGGCAGGGGGTATACGAGCAGTACTTC
NA | 14 | NA | TRBJ2-3 | TRBV13 | CASSPRPGKDTQYF | TGTGCCAGCAGCCCCCGTCCGGGAAAGGATACGCAGTATTTT
NA | 12 | NA | TRBJ2-7 | TRBV30 | CAWSWEAYEQYF | TGTGCCTGGAGTTGGGAGGCCTACGAGCAGTACTTC
NA | 17 | TRBD2 | TRBJ2-3 | TRBV4-3 | CASSQQIASGSTDTQYF | TGCGCCAGCAGCCAACAGATAGCTAGCGGGAGCACAGATACGCAGTATTTT
NA | 20 | NA | TRBJ2-5 | TRBV4-3 | CASSQESFRGTPGPQETQYF | TGCGCCAGCAGCCAAGAATCGTTTAGAGGGACGCCAGGGCCTCAAGAGACCCAGTACTTC
NA | 14 | NA | TRBJ2-1 | TRBV19 | CASSRLRGYNEQFF | TGTGCCAGTAGTAGGCTCCGGGGCTACAATGAGCAGTTCTTC
NA | 13 | NA | TRBJ1-2 | TRBV6-5 | CASSYEGEGRLAF | TGTGCCAGCAGTTACGAAGGGGAGGGCCGGCTCGCCTTC
NA | 14 | TRBD1 | TRBJ2-7 | TRBV6-5 | CASSKGDRGYEQYF | TGTGCCAGCAGTAAGGGCGACAGGGGCTACGAGCAGTACTTC
NA | 13 | NA | TRBJ1-2 | TRBV6-5 | CASSYGRGYGYTF | TGTGCCAGCAGTTACGGGAGGGGATATGGCTACACCTTC
few | 17 | TRBD1 | TRBJ2-4 | TRBV18 | CASSVQGATIAKNIQYF | TGTGCCAGCTCAGTTCAGGGGGCCACGATAGCCAAAAACATTCAGTACTTC
NA | 14 | NA | TRBJ1-4 | TRBV2 | CASSGTVTNEKLFF | TGTGCCAGCAGTGGGACAGTCACTAATGAAAAACTGTTTTTT
NA | 15 | NA | TRBJ2-3 | TRBV4-2 | CASSQDSMETDTQYF | TGTGCCAGCAGCCAAGATTCGATGGAGACAGATACGCAGTATTTT
NA | 13 | NA | TRBJ1-2 | TRBV12-3/TRBV12-4 | CATKSRVNYGYTF | TGTGCCACGAAGTCCCGGGTCAACTATGGCTACACCTTC
NA | 15 | NA | TRBJ1-2 | TRBV7-8 | CASSPRDTRIYGYTF | TGTGCCAGCAGCCCCCGGGACACGAGGATCTATGGCTACACCTTC
NA | 14 | NA | TRBJ2-5 | TRBV7-2 | CASSSDLVQETQYF | TGTGCCAGCAGTTCGGACTTGGTTCAAGAGACCCAGTACTTC
NA | 16 | TRBD1 | TRBJ1-1 | TRBV2 | CASSEEGTGFMAEAFF | TGTGCCAGCAGTGAGGAAGGGACAGGGTTTATGGCTGAAGCTTTCTTT
NA | 13 | NA | TRBJ1-2 | TRBV11-2 | CASSSGPGFGYTF | TGTGCCAGCAGCTCGGGACCGGGTTTTGGCTACACCTTC
NA | 16 | NA | TRBJ2-7 | TRBV7-2 | CASSLMWTEAPSEQYF | TGTGCCAGCAGCTTAATGTGGACTGAGGCCCCTTCCGAGCAGTACTTC
NA | 15 | TRBD2 | TRBJ2-5 | TRBV7-9 | CASTSHSSGQETQYF | TGTGCCAGCACTTCACATTCTAGCGGACAAGAGACCCAGTACTTC
NA | 15 | TRBD1 | TRBJ1-5 | TRBV12-5 | CASGPSGQVRQPQHF | TGTGCTAGTGGCCCGTCGGGACAGGTTCGTCAGCCCCAGCATTTT
once | 14 | TRBD1 | TRBJ2-2 | TRBV10-3 | CAIKGGQATGELFF | TGTGCCATCAAGGGGGGACAGGCAACCGGGGAGCTGTTTTTT
NA | 13 | NA | TRBJ2-2 | TRBV30 | CAWTGINTGELFF | TGTGCCTGGACGGGAATTAACACCGGGGAGCTGTTTTTT
NA | 15 | TRBD1 | TRBJ2-1 | TRBV7-7 | CASSTGTATYNEQFF | TGTGCTAGCAGCACCGGGACAGCAACCTACAATGAGCAGTTCTTC
NA | 16 | NA | TRBJ1-2 | TRBV9 | CASSVDPGPINYGYTF | TGTGCCAGCAGCGTAGACCCAGGACCGATAAACTATGGCTACACCTTC
NA | 15 | TRBD2 | TRBJ2-3 | TRBV6-5 | CASTVAGASTDTQYF | TGTGCCAGCACCGTAGCGGGGGCTAGCACAGATACGCAGTATTTT
once | 13 | NA | TRBJ2-7 | TRBV6-2/TRBV6-3 | CASRREIYYEQYF | TGTGCCAGCCGCCGGGAGATATACTACGAGCAGTACTTC
few | 13 | TRBD1 | TRBJ1-1 | TRBV6-5 | CASTGDRNTEAFF | TGTGCCAGTACTGGGGACAGGAACACTGAAGCTTTCTTT
NA | 10 | NA | TRBJ1-1 | TRBV29-1 | CRGSNTEAFF | TGCAGGGGGTCGAACACTGAAGCTTTCTTT
NA | 15 | NA | TRBJ2-5 | TRBV28 | CASSRVGGRQETQYF | TGTGCCAGCAGTCGGGTGGGGGGGCGCCAAGAGACCCAGTACTTC
NA | 15 | NA | TRBJ2-1 | TRBV2 | CASSFLDSSYNEQFF | TGTGCCAGCAGTTTTCTGGACTCCTCCTACAATGAGCAGTTCTTC
NA | 15 | TRBD1 | TRBJ1-2 | TRBV18 | CASSPLSGRGLDYTF | TGTGCCAGCTCACCACTGTCTGGCAGGGGGCTCGACTACACCTTC